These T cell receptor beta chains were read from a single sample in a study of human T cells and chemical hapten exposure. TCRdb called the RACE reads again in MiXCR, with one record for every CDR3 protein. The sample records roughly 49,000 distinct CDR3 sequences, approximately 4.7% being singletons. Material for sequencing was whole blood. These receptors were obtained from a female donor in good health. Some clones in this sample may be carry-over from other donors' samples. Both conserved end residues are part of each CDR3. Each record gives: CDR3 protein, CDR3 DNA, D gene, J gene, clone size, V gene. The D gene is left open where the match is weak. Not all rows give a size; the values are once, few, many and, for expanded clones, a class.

CASSERGAGQPQHF	TGTGCCAGCAGTGAGAGGGGGGCTGGTCAGCCCCAGCATTTT	-	TRBJ1-5	many	TRBV2
CASSLPGEDAFF	TGTGCCAGCTCTTTACCAGGGGAGGACGCTTTCTTT	-	TRBJ1-1	many	TRBV14
CASSYGPGGEQFF	TGTGCCAGCAGTTACGGACCGGGGGGAGAGCAGTTCTTC	TRBD2	TRBJ2-1	many	TRBV6-5
CASSQGTGEEAFF	TGTGCCAGCAGCCAAGGGACAGGGGAAGAAGCTTTCTTT	TRBD1	TRBJ1-1	many	TRBV7-3
CASNSGTGVDPQHF	TGTGCCAGCAATTCCGGGACAGGGGTTGATCCCCAGCATTTT	TRBD1	TRBJ1-5	many	TRBV2
CASSFLDSSTDTQYF	TGTGCCAGCAGTTTTCTGGACTCAAGCACAGATACGCAGTATTTT	-	TRBJ2-3	many	TRBV28
CASSVGGNTIYF	TGTGCCAGCAGCGTCGGCGGAAACACCATATATTTT	-	TRBJ1-3	many	TRBV9
CASSLSPGDAYNEQFF	TGTGCCAGCAGTTTAAGCCCCGGGGACGCCTACAATGAGCAGTTCTTC	-	TRBJ2-1	few	TRBV27
CASSPRVDTGELFF	TGTGCCAGCAGCCCCAGGGTGGACACCGGGGAGCTGTTTTTT	-	TRBJ2-2	medium-sized	TRBV6-2/TRBV6-3
CASTSWGPRGSPLHF	TGTGCCAGCACATCGTGGGGGCCACGGGGTTCACCCCTCCACTTT	-	TRBJ1-6	many	TRBV7-2
CASSFYPYNEQFF	TGTGCCAGCAGTTTTTATCCCTACAATGAGCAGTTCTTC	-	TRBJ2-1	many	TRBV12-3/TRBV12-4
CASSRGFTNEKLFF	TGTGCCAGCAGTCGTGGTTTTACTAATGAAAAACTGTTTTTT	-	TRBJ1-4	many	TRBV25-1
CASSGKPGTEAFF	TGTGCCAGCAGCGGAAAACCCGGCACTGAAGCTTTCTTT	-	TRBJ1-1	-	TRBV9
CASSLGGTSDGNEQFF	TGCGCCAGCAGCTTGGGCGGGACTAGCGACGGCAATGAGCAGTTCTTC	TRBD2	TRBJ2-1	many	TRBV5-1
CASSLYPSEGGGYQETQYF	TGTGCCAGCAGTTTATATCCATCGGAGGGTGGGGGGTACCAAGAGACCCAGTACTTC	-	TRBJ2-5	many	TRBV28
CASSRDPRDTQYF	TGTGCCAGCAGCCGGGACCCTCGGGATACGCAGTATTTT	-	TRBJ2-3	many	TRBV3-1
CASSQALGRRPGSVQFF	TGTGCCAGCAGCCAAGCGTTGGGGCGCAGGCCGGGCTCGGTCCAGTTCTTC	-	TRBJ2-1	many	TRBV14
CASSGRQLPSGNTIYF	TGTGCCAGCAGCGGCAGACAGCTTCCCTCTGGAAACACCATATATTTT	-	TRBJ1-3	few	TRBV9
CASSQDLSGPGADTQYF	TGTGCCAGCAGCCAAGATCTATCGGGGCCCGGGGCAGATACGCAGTATTTT	-	TRBJ2-3	many	TRBV3-1
CSVEGVANTEAFF	TGCAGCGTTGAAGGTGTGGCGAACACTGAAGCTTTCTTT	-	TRBJ1-1	-	TRBV29-1
CASGGFLSSYEQYF	TGTGCCAGCGGTGGGTTCCTAAGCTCCTACGAGCAGTACTTC	-	TRBJ2-7	many	TRBV5-6